This T cell receptor (beta chain) was sequenced in a study of early T cells in non-severe SARS-CoV-2 infection. Turning to the study itself: The authors sequenced bulk RNA from unsorted whole blood, leaving chains unpaired.

CDR1 is KGHSH, CDR2 LQKENI, per germline. The CDR3 contains 12 residues. V shed 3 bases and J 6 bases; nucleotides not matched to a gene: 1. Unique molecular identifiers were attached to individual cDNA molecules. TCRdb reanalysed the 5' RACE reads using MiXCR and keeps one entry per CDR3 protein. This sample has more than 65,000 distinct CDR3 sequences, with roughly 4.6% found just once. Regarding the study as a whole: Clonotype matching in VDJdb favored anti-spike CD8 responses and did not capture private and CD4 specificities.

Concerning this clonotype: Antigen unknown.

The chain recombines TRBV18 with TRBJ1-1, with 7 bases identical to TRBD1. The specimen was whole blood, collected at baseline. This clonotype was sampled from an adult who was a healthcare worker with PCR-confirmed SARS-CoV-2 infection or an uninfected control (not recorded which). The donor label of this sample is uncertain. DNA of the CDR3: TGTGCCAGCTCACCCAGGGGGGCTGAAGCTTTCTTT. It codes for CASSPRGAEAFF. The full variable domain, rest sourced from reference TRBV18 and TRBJ1-1, is NAGVMQNPRHLVRRRGQEARLRCSPMKGHSHVYWYRQLPEEGLKFMVYLQKENIIDESGMPKERFSAEFPKEGPSILRIQQVVRGDSAAYFCASSPRGAEAFFGQGTRLTVV.